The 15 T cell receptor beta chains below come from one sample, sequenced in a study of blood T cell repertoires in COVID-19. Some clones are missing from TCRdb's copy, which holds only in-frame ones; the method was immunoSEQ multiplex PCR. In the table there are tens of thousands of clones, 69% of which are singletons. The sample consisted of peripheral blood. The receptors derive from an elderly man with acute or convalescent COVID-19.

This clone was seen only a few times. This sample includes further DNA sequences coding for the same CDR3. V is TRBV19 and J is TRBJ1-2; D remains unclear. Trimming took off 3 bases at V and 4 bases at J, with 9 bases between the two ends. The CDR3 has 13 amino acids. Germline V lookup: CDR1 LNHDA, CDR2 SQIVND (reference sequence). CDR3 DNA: TGTGCCAGTAGTATTCCAGAAAGCTATGGCTACACCTTC. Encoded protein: CASSIPESYGYTF.

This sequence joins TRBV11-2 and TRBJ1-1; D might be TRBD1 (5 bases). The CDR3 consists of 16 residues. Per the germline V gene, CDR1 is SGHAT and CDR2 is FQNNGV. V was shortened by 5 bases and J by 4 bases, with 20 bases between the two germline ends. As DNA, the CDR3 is TGTGCCAGCAGCCGGGAGGGGTTTAGAGGGAGCACTGAAGCTTTCTTT. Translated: CASSREGFRGSTEAFF. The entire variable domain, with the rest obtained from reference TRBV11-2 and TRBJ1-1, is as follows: EAGVAQSPRYKIIEKRQSVAFWCNPISGHATLYWYQQILGQGPKLLIQFQNNGVVDDSQLPKDRFSAERLKGVDSTLKIQPAKLEDSAVYLCASSREGFRGSTEAFFGQGTRLTVV.

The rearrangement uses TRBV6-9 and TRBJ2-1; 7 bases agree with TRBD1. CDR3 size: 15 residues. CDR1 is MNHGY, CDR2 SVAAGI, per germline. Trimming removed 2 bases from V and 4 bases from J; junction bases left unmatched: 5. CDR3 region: CASSYRGQPYNEQFF. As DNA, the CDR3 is TGTGCCAGCAGTTATAGGGGACAGCCTTACAATGAGCAGTTCTTC.

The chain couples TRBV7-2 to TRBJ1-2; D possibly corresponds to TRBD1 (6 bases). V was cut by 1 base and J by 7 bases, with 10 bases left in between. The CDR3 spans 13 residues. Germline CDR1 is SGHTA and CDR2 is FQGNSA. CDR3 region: CASSLVGGAGYTF. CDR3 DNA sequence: TGTGCCAGCAGCTTAGTGGGGGGGGCTGGCTACACCTTC.

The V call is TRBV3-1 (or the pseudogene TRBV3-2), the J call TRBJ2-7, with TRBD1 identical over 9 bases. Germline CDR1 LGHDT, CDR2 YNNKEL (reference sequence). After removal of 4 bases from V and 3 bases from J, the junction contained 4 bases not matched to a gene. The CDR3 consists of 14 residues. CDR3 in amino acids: CASSLGGQGYEQYF. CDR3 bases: TGTGCCAGCAGCCTTGGGGGACAGGGCTACGAGCAGTACTTC.

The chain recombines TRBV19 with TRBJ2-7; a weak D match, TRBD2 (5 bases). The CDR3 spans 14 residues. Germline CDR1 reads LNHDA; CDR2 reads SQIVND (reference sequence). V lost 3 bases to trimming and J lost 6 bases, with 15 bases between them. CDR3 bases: TGTGCCAGTAGTATGAGCCGGACGGCGGGCGAGCAGTACTTC. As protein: CASSMSRTAGEQYF.

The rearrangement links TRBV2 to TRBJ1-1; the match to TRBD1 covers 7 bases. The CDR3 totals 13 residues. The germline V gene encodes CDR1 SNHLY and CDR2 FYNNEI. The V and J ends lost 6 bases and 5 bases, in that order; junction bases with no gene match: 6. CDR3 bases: TGTGCCAGCAGACGACAGGGACGGACTGAAGCTTTCTTT. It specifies CASRRQGRTEAFF.

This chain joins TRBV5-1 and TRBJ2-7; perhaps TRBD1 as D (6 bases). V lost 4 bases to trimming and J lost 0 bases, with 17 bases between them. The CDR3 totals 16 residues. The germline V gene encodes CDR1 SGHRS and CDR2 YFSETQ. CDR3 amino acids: CASSPGQLTGSYEQYF. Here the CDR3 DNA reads TGCGCCAGCAGCCCCGGACAGTTAACAGGCTCCTACGAGCAGTACTTC.

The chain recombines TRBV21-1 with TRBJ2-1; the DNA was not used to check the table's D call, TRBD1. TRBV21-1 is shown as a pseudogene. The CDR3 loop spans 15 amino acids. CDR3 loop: CASPIAGNRFHEQFF. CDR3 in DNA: TGTGCCAGCCCCATTGCAGGGAACCGATTCCATGAGCAGTTCTTC.

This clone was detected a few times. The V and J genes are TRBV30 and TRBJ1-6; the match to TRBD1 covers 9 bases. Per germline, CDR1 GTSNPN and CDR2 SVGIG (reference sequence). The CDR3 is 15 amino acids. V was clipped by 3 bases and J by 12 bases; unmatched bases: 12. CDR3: CAWRPRGQGRIPLHF. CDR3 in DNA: TGTGCCTGGAGACCAAGGGGACAGGGACGGATACCCCTCCACTTT.

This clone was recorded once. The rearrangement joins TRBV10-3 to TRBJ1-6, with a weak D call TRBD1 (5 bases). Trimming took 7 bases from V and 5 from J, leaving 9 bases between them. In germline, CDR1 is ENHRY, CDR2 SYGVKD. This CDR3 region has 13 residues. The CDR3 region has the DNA TGTGCCATCACGAGCAGGGATAATTCACCCCTCCACTTT. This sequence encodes CAITSRDNSPLHF.

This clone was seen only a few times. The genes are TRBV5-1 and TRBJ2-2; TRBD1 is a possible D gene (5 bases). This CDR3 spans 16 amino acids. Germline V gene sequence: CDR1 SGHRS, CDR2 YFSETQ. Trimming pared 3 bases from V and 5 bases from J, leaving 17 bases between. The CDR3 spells CASSWGGRVKTGELFF. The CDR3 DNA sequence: TGCGCCAGCAGCTGGGGCGGCAGGGTAAAAACCGGGGAGCTGTTTTTT.

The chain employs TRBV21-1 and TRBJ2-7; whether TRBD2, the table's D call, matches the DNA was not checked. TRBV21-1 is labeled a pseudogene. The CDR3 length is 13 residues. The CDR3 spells CASSTAPAGEQYF. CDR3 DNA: TGTGCCAGCAGCACCGCCCCCGCGGGAGAGCAGTACTTC.

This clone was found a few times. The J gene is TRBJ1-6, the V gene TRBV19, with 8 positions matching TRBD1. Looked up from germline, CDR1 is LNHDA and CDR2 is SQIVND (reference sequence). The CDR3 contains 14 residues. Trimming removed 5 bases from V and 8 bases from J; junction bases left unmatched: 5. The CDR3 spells CASSGGTGYSPLHF. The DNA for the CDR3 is TGTGCCAGTAGTGGTGGGACAGGTTATTCACCCCTCCACTTT.

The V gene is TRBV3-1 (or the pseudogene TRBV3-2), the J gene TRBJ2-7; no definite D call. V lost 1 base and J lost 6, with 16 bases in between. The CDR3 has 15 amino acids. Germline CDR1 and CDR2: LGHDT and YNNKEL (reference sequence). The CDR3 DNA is TGTGCCAGCAGCCAAGGGGTTCCAGTCGTAGCCGAGCAGTACTTC. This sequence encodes CASSQGVPVVAEQYF.